This T cell receptor (beta chain) was found in a study of tumor-infiltrating lymphocytes in primary liver carcinoma (dated by TCRdb to the late 2010s). Background on the whole study: Hepatocellular carcinoma (four) or combined HCC and intrahepatic cholangiocarcinoma (one) was present in the five patients, who were three men and two women aged 30 to 69 years. The five patients had tumors of stage T1-T3 N0M0, with maximum diameters ranging from roughly 4.2 to 10 cm. Samples yielded roughly 3.5 to 8 million productive TCRbeta reads; read depth did not differ significantly between tissue types. TCRbeta repertoire sequencing, expression microarrays and whole-exome sequencing were combined in the study across five regions of each liver tumor, with adjacent normal tissue and blood also included. A total of roughly 35 specimens from 5 patients went through TCRbeta repertoire sequencing, namely 25 tumor regions, 5 adjacent noncancerous liver tissues and 5 peripheral blood samples. Agilent mRNA microarray profiling was performed on the approximately 26 tumor region samples to relate TCRbeta repertoire diversity to the local molecular phenotype. Reproducibility between technical replicate repertoires was high, with correlation coefficients above 0.95 and mean shared-clone rates about 0.9. The paper's findings and limits, for the study overall: Only the TCR beta chain was sequenced, which likely underestimates true repertoire diversity because unpaired alpha chains were not captured. Only about 7.5-25% of top clones were present in all five regions of a tumor, suggesting spatial heterogeneity of tumor-infiltrating T cells. The top 250 clones accounted for a significantly greater share of the repertoire in tumors than in blood (p = 0.039). Comparison of CD4+ and CD8+ T cell repertoires was precluded by the use of bulk unsorted samples. With just four to six patients in the study, the authors point out that the findings should be validated in a larger study. Pairs of tumor regions showed greater repertoire overlap (mean about 35%) than tumor-adjacent pairs (roughly 17%) or tumor-blood pairs (roughly 15%), which is consistent with antigen-driven expansion.

On this clonotype: What antigen it recognizes has not been identified. Given a much more abundant clone one base away, this may be a read error.

A constant-region primer and ProtoScript II reverse transcriptase were used to reverse-transcribe TCRbeta-specific cDNA from approximately 500 ng total RNA. Construction of the TCRbeta libraries relied on three nested rounds of multiplex PCR, following a slightly modified ARM-PCR procedure. Each of the first two PCR rounds ran for roughly 9 cycles using multiplex TRBV1-TRBV30 forward primers together with a Cbeta reverse primer. Sample barcodes and Illumina adapters were added in a final 25-cycle PCR with Deep VentR polymerase. Before sequencing, amplicons of 200-500 bp were gel-purified using a QIAquick gel extraction kit. The TCRbeta amplicons were sequenced with 250-bp paired-end reads on an Illumina HiSeq 2500. Per the source publication's procedure: To recover full CDR3 sequences, reads were quality-trimmed using Trimmomatic v0.33 and paired reads were then merged using FLASH v1.2.11. V, D and J germline segments were assigned to the rearranged TCRbeta sequences by MiGEC v1.2.1b. Clonotype statistics, along with Shannon-Wiener diversity indices, were calculated using VDJtools v1.0.0. Except for diversity analysis, only the 250 most abundant clonotypes of each sample were used in subsequent analyses to reduce sampling bias. The raw public data were reprocessed by TCRdb itself: fastp quality trimming at Q25, MiXCR clonotype calling, in-frame beta chains only. Rows are unified per CDR3 protein, each entry keeping the most common DNA and genes. These V and J calls rely on TCRdb rather than the paper's analysis. This sample holds fewer than 150,000 distinct CDR3 sequences; around 62% were observed only once. The top ten constitute approximately 10% of the sample.

Total RNA and DNA were co-extracted without cell sorting from roughly 20-30 mg of bulk tissue using the AllPrep DNA/RNA mini kit. Four or five patients with histopathologically diagnosed primary liver carcinoma underwent surgical resection in China between late 2015 and March 2016. At the time of sampling, the patients were treatment-naive and had chronic HBV infection. Each tumor was sampled at five spatially separated regions: the tumor centre plus the superior, inferior, left-lateral and right-lateral poles. Histology showed that every tumor sample contained more than 80% viable tumor cells. Fresh tumor and adjacent tissue pieces were bisected; one half was stored in RNAlater at -80°C, the other sent for histology. V lost 8 bases and J lost 8 bases; the stretch between them is 18 bases long. From cysteine to phenylalanine, the CDR3 is 13 amino acids long. Only the CDR3 DNA stays, 39 bases, in frame from base 1. As encoded in the germline V gene, CDR1 is WSHSY while CDR2 is SAAADI.

The specimen sequenced was liver tumor tissue from sampling region 1. Per the publication, the cell subset or site label means: tumor region T1, superior pole. The chain is encoded by TRBV10-2 joined to TRBJ1-2; TRBD1 is a weak D gene call, 6 bases matching. The receptor was isolated from a woman aged 55-70 years with primary liver carcinoma and hepatitis B virus infection. Here the CDR3 is given as CASGPWGAEGYTF. The nucleotide sequence is TGCGCCAGCGGTCCCTGGGGGGCGGAAGGCTACACCTTC.